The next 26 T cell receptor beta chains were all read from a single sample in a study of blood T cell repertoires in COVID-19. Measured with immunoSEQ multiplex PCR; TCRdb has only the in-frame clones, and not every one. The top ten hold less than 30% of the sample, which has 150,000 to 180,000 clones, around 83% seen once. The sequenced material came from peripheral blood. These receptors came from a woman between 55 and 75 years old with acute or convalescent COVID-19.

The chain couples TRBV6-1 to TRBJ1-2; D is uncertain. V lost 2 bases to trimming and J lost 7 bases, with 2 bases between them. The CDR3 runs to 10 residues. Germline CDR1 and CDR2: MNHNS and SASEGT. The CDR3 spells CASSELGYTF. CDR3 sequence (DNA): TGTGCCAGCAGTGAACTTGGCTACACCTTC.

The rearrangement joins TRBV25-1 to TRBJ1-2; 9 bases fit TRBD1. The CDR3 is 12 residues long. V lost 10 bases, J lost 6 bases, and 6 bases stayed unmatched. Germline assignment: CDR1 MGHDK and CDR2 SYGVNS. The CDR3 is CATTGGANGYTF. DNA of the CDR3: TGTGCCACCACAGGGGGCGCGAATGGCTACACCTTC.

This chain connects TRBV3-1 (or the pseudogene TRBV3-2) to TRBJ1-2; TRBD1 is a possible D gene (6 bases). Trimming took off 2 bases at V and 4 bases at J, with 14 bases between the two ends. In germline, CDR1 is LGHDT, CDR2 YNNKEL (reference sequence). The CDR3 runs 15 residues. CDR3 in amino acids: CASSQSRRGGYGYTF. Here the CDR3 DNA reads TGTGCCAGCAGCCAATCCCGAAGGGGGGGCTATGGCTACACCTTC.

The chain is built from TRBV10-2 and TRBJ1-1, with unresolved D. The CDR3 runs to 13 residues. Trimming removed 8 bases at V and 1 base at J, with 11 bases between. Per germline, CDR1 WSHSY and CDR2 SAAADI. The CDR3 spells CASVVSQNTEAFF. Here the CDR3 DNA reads TGCGCCAGCGTTGTTTCCCAGAACACTGAAGCTTTCTTT.

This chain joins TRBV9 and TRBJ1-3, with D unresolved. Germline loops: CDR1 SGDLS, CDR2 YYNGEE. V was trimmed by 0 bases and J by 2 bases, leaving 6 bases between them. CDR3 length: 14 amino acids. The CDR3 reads CASSVATAGNTIYF. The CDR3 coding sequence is TGTGCCAGCAGCGTAGCTACCGCTGGAAACACCATATATTTT.

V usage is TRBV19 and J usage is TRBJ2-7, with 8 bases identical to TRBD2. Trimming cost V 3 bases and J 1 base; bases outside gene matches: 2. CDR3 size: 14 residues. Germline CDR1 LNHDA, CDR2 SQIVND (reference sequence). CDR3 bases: TGTGCCAGTAGTATCGGGGGGGCGTCCTACGAGCAGTACTTC. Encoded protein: CASSIGGASYEQYF.

In nucleotides, the CDR3 is TGTGCCAGCAGTGTACAGGGACGGGAAAAACTGTTTTTT. It specifies CASSVQGREKLFF. The chain uses TRBV2 and TRBJ1-4; a weak D match, TRBD1 (6 bases). CDR1 is SNHLY and CDR2 is FYNNEI in the germline V gene. Between the trimmed V and J ends, which lost 4 bases and 8 bases, there was a span of 11 bases. CDR3 length: 13 amino acids. Variable domain in full (rest from reference TRBV2 and TRBJ1-4): EPEVTQTPSHQVTQMGQEVILRCVPISNHLYFYWYRQILGQKVEFLVSFYNNEISEKSEIFDDQFSVERPDGSNFTLKIRSTKLEDSAMYFCASSVQGREKLFFGSGTQLSVL.

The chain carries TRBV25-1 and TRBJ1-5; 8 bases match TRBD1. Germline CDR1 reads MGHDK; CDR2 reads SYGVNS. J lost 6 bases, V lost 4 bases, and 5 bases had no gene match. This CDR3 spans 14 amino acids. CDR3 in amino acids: CASSAGQGPQPQHF. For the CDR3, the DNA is TGTGCCAGCAGTGCTGGACAGGGTCCTCAGCCCCAGCATTTT. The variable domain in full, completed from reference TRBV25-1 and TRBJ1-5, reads EADIYQTPRYLVIGTGKKITLECSQTMGHDKMYWYQQDPGMELHLIHYSYGVNSTEKGDLSSESTVSRIRTEHFPLTLESARPSHTSQYLCASSAGQGPQPQHFGDGTRLSIL.

CDR3: CATSDRGAGGTDTQYF. As DNA, the CDR3 is TGTGCCACCAGTGATCGGGGGGCGGGGGGCACAGATACGCAGTATTTT. This rearrangement joins TRBV24-1 to TRBJ2-3; D is possibly TRBD2 (7 bases). Germline CDR1 and CDR2: KGHDR and SFDVKD. The V end was cut by 3 bases, the J end by 1 base, with 13 bases between. This CDR3 is 16 amino acids long.

CDR3 sequence: CASTINPWTTVYF. The CDR3 DNA is TGTGCCAGCACCATTAACCCCTGGACAACGGTATACTTC. V gene TRBV5-8 combines with J gene TRBJ2-7; D may be TRBD1 (5 bases). V lost 6 bases to trimming and J lost 13 bases, with 23 bases between them. This CDR3 is built from 13 residues. Per the germline V gene, CDR1 is SGHTS and CDR2 is YDEGEE.

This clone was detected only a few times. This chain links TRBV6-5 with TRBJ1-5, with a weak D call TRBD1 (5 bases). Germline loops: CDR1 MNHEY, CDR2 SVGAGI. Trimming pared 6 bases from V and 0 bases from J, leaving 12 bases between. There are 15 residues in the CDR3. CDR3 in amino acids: CASRLLDISNQPQHF. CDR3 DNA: TGTGCCAGCAGGCTCCTGGACATTAGCAATCAGCCCCAGCATTTT.

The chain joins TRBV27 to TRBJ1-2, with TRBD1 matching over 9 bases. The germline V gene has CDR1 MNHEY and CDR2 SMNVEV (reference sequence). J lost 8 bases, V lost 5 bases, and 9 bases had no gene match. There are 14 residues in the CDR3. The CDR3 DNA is TGTGCCAGCAGTCCCGGGACAGGGAGATTAGGCTACACCTTC. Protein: CASSPGTGRLGYTF.

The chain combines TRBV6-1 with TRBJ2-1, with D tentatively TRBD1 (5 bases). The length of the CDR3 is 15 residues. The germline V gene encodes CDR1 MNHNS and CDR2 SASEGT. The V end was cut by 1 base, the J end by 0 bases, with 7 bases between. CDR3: CASSEGGRSYNEQFF. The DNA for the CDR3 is TGTGCCAGCAGTGAAGGGGGCCGCTCCTACAATGAGCAGTTCTTC.

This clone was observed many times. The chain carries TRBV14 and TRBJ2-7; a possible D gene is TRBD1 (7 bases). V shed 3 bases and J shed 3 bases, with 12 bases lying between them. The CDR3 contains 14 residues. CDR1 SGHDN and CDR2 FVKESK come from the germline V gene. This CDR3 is CASSHGRGVYEQYF. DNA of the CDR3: TGTGCCAGCAGCCACGGCAGGGGGGTCTACGAGCAGTACTTC.

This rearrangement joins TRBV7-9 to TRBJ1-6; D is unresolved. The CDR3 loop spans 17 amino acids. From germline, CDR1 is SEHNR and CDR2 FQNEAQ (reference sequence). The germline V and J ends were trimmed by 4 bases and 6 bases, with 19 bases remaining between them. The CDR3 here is CASSSPPGPGSNSPLHF. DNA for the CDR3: TGTGCCAGCAGCTCCCCTCCCGGGCCTGGGAGTAATTCACCCCTCCACTTT.

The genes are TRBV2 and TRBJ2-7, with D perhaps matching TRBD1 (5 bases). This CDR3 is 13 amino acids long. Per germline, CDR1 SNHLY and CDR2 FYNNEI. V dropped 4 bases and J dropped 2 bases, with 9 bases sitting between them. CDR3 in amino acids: CASSGGRAYEQYV. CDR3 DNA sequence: TGTGCCAGCAGTGGAGGCAGGGCCTACGAGCAGTACGTC.

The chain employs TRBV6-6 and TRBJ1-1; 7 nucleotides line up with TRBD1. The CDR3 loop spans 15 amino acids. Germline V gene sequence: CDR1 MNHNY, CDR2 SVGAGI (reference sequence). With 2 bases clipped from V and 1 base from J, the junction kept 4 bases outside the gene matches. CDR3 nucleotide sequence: TGTGCCAGCAGTTACCGACGGACAGGGAACACTGAAGCTTTCTTT. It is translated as CASSYRRTGNTEAFF.

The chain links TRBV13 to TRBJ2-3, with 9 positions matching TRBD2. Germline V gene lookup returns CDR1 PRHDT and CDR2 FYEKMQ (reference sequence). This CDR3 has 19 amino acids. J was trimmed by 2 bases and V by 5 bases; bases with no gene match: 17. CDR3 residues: CASSPLVGGGAVDTDTQYF. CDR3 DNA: TGTGCCAGCAGCCCGCTGGTGGGCGGGGGGGCCGTTGACACAGATACGCAGTATTTT.

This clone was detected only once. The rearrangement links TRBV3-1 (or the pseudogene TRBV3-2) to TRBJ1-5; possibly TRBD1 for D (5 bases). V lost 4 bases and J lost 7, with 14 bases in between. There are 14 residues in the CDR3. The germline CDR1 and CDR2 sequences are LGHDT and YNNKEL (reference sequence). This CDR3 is CASSLRGFGQPQHF. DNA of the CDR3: TGTGCCAGCAGCCTTCGGGGGTTTGGACAGCCCCAGCATTTT.

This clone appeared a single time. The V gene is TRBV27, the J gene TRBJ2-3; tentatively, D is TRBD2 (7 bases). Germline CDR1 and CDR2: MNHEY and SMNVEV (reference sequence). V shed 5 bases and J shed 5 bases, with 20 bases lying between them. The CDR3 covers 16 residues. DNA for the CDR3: TGTGCCAGCAGTCCTGGGGGGGGGCAGGGCCTAGATACGCAGTATTTT. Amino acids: CASSPGGGQGLDTQYF.

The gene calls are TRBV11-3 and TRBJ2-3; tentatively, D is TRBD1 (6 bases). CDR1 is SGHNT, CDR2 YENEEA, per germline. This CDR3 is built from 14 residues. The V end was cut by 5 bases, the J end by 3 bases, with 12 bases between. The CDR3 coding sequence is TGTGCCAGCAGCCCAAGACAGGAAACAGATACGCAGTATTTT. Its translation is CASSPRQETDTQYF.

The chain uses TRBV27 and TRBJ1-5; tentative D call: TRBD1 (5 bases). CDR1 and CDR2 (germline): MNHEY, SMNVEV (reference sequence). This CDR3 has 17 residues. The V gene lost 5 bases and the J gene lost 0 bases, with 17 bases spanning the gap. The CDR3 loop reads CASSQRAGPISNQPQHF. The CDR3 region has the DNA TGTGCCAGCAGTCAACGAGCGGGGCCAATTAGCAATCAGCCCCAGCATTTT.

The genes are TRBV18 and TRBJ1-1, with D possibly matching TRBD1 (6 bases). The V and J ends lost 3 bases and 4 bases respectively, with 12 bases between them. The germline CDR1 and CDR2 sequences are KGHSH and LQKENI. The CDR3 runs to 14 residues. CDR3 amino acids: CASSPGHYGTEAFF. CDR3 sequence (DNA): TGTGCCAGCTCACCGGGACATTACGGCACTGAAGCTTTCTTT.

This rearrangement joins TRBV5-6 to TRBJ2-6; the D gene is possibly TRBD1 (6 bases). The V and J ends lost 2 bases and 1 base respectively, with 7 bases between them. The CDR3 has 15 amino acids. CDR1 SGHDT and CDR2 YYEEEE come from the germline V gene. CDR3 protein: CASSFQGSGANVLTF. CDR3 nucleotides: TGTGCCAGCAGCTTTCAGGGGTCTGGGGCCAACGTCCTGACTTTC.

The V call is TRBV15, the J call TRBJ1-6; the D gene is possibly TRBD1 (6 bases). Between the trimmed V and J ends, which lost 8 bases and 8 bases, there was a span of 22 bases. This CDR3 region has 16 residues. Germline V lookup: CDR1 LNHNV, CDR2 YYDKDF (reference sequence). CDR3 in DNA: TGTGCCACCGCTAGGTCTCTAACAGGGATTGATTCACCCCTCCACTTT. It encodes CATARSLTGIDSPLHF.

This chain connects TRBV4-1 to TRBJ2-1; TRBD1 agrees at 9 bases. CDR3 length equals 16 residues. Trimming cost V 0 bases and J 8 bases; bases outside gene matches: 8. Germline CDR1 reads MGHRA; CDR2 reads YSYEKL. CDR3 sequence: CASSQDRDRVIDEQFF. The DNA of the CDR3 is TGCGCCAGCAGCCAAGATCGGGACAGGGTTATTGATGAGCAGTTCTTC.